The 13 T cell receptor beta chains below come from one sample, sequenced in a study of T-cell memory formation after mild COVID-19. TCRdb itself ran the 5' RACE reads through MiXCR, one entry per CDR3 protein. The sample shows fewer than 700,000 distinct CDR3 sequences, under 20% of them seen only once. Material for sequencing was PBMCs or a T cell subset sorted from them (not recorded which). These receptors all come from an adult woman who had mild COVID-19 (a few samples of this study predate the infection). Cell type and time point are not known.

This chain connects TRBV7-9 to TRBJ1-1; perhaps TRBD1 as D (6 bases). Between the trimmed V and J ends, which lost 3 bases and 7 bases, there was a span of 9 bases. The germline V gene encodes CDR1 SEHNR and CDR2 FQNEAQ (reference sequence). CDR3 length: 12 amino acids. The CDR3 nucleotides read TGTGCCAGCAGCTTCTCAGGGGATGAAGCTTTCTTT. Protein product: CASSFSGDEAFF.

The rearrangement uses TRBV12-3 or TRBV12-4 and TRBJ2-5, with D hard to call. Between the trimmed V and J ends, which lost 4 bases and 5 bases, there was a span of 5 bases. The CDR3 covers 11 residues. CDR3 sequence reads: CASSSTETQYF. The CDR3 coding sequence is TGTGCCAGCAGTTCTACGGAGACCCAGTACTTC.

This clonotype was detected only a few times. V is TRBV12-3 or TRBV12-4 and J is TRBJ2-1, with D possibly matching TRBD1 (6 bases). V dropped 8 bases and J dropped 5 bases, with 13 bases sitting between them. This CDR3 is built from 13 residues. The chain's CDR3 is CASDRGGDNEQFF. The CDR3 DNA follows: TGTGCCAGCGACCGAGGGGGTGACAATGAGCAGTTCTTC.

J is TRBJ2-6 and V is TRBV7-9; the match to TRBD1 covers 9 bases. CDR1 is SEHNR, CDR2 FQNEAQ, per germline (reference sequence). J lost 0 bases, V lost 0 bases, and 3 bases had no gene match. The CDR3 runs to 18 residues. Here the CDR3 DNA reads TGTGCCAGCAGCTTAGCGGGGACAGGGATCTCTGGGGCCAACGTCCTGACTTTC. Translated: CASSLAGTGISGANVLTF.

This clonotype occurred a few times. The V gene is TRBV4-2, the J gene TRBJ2-7; D is ambiguous. Trimming removed 0 bases from V and 5 bases from J, with 14 bases in between. Germline CDR1 and CDR2: LGHNA and YNFKEQ. The CDR3 loop spans 15 amino acids. The CDR3 reads CASSQDGVRADEQYF. CDR3 sequence (DNA): TGTGCCAGCAGCCAAGATGGGGTCCGGGCGGACGAGCAGTACTTC.

This chain joins TRBV6-2 or TRBV6-3 and TRBJ2-7; the D gene is possibly TRBD1 (6 bases). Trimming cost V 2 bases and J 6 bases, with 14 bases left between them. CDR1 and CDR2 (germline): MNHEY, SVGEGT. The CDR3 totals 14 residues. CDR3 sequence reads: CASSYGPTGGEQYF. In nucleotides, the CDR3 is TGTGCCAGCAGTTACGGCCCGACAGGTGGCGAGCAGTACTTC.

V gene TRBV11-2 combines with J gene TRBJ2-5; D is unresolved. V was pared by 0 bases and J by 5 bases, with 13 bases between. The CDR3 is made up of 15 amino acids. The germline gives CDR1 SGHAT, CDR2 FQNNGV. In nucleotides, the CDR3 is TGTGCCAGCAGCTTAGACCCGGTCCAAAGGGAGACCCAGTACTTC. Translation gives CASSLDPVQRETQYF.

CDR3 in DNA: TGCGCCAGCGCTAAAGAGGTTGCGACAGATACGCAGTATTTT. The encoded protein is CASAKEVATDTQYF. This rearrangement joins TRBV5-1 to TRBJ2-3; no definite D call. Germline CDR1 is SGHRS and CDR2 is YFSETQ. The CDR3 length is 14 residues. Trimming shortened V by 7 bases and J by 3 bases, and 15 bases separated the two germline ends. Full variable domain (missing parts from reference TRBV5-1 and TRBJ2-3): KAGVTQTPRYLIKTRGQQVTLSCSPISGHRSVSWYQQTPGQGLQFLFEYFSETQRNKGNFPGRFSGRQFSNSRSEMNVSTLELGDSALYLCASAKEVATDTQYFGPGTRLTVL.

The chain uses TRBV15 and TRBJ2-7; 8 nucleotides align to TRBD2. The CDR3 contains 17 residues. The germline gives CDR1 LNHNV, CDR2 YYDKDF (reference sequence). V was clipped by 0 bases and J by 4 bases; unmatched bases: 11. For the CDR3, the DNA is TGTGCCACCAGCAGAGATCTGAGCGGGAGACCCCCTTACGAGCAGTACTTC. Amino acids: CATSRDLSGRPPYEQYF.

This clonotype was picked up a small number of times. The chain has TRBV7-6 and TRBJ2-5; tentative D call: TRBD2 (5 bases). This CDR3 has 14 residues. The germline V gene encodes CDR1 SGHVS and CDR2 FNYEAQ. The ends were cut back, 3 bases at V and 5 bases at J, with 13 bases in the middle. The CDR3 here is CASSFFGDSETQYF. DNA of the CDR3: TGTGCCAGCAGCTTTTTCGGGGATTCGGAGACCCAGTACTTC.

This clonotype showed up just a few times. The chain links TRBV12-3 or TRBV12-4 to TRBJ2-2; TRBD1 matches 7 bases. The CDR3 contains 15 residues. Unmatched junction bases numbered 11, after V lost 10 bases and J lost 3 bases. In DNA, the CDR3 is TGTGCCACCAATGCGACAGGGATTTACACCGGGGAGCTGTTTTTT. It yields the protein CATNATGIYTGELFF.

This sequence joins TRBV24-1 and TRBJ2-7, with D possibly matching TRBD1 (5 bases). The germline gives CDR1 KGHDR, CDR2 SFDVKD. The CDR3 loop spans 16 amino acids. Deletions cut 10 bases from V and 5 bases from J, with 26 bases between. The CDR3 bases are TGTGCCACTCTACGCCCAATACAGGTCCCCAGCAACGAGCAGTACTTC. Encoded protein: CATLRPIQVPSNEQYF.

The rearrangement joins TRBV4-2 to TRBJ2-3; D is tentatively TRBD1 or TRBD2 (5 bases each). V gave up 8 bases and J gave up 2 bases, with 17 bases separating them. Germline CDR1 LGHNA, CDR2 YNFKEQ. This CDR3 comprises 15 residues. The CDR3 DNA follows: TGTGCCAGCGCAACGGGGACGGCCCTCACAGATACGCAGTATTTT. This translates into CASATGTALTDTQYF.